This is a list of T cell receptor beta chains from one sample in a study of blood T cell repertoires in COVID-19. Profiling relied on immunoSEQ multiplex PCR, and the TCRdb table lists in-frame clones only, not all of them. The sample includes 250,000 to 300,000 clones, 70% to 90% seen only once; the top ten take approximately 4%. The sample was peripheral blood. Receptor source: a man aged 18 to 30 with active or convalescent COVID-19. Each CDR3 is given with its conserved first and last residue. Each record gives: J gene, D gene, clone size, V gene, CDR3 protein, CDR3 DNA. The D gene is left open where the match is weak. Clone size is given for some rows only: seen once, a few or many times, or a class if the clone is expanded.

J gene: TRBJ2-1; D gene: .; clone size: .; V gene: TRBV5-5; CDR3 protein: CASLGGVYNEQFF; CDR3 DNA: TGTGCCAGCCTCGGCGGAGTTTACAATGAGCAGTTCTTC
J gene: TRBJ1-1; D gene: TRBD1; clone size: few; V gene: TRBV30; CDR3 protein: CAWKTGENTEAFF; CDR3 DNA: TGTGCCTGGAAAACAGGGGAGAACACTGAAGCTTTCTTT
J gene: TRBJ2-7; D gene: TRBD1; clone size: .; V gene: TRBV4-2; CDR3 protein: CASSYRGLTSYEQYF; CDR3 DNA: TGTGCCAGCAGTTACAGGGGGCTGACCTCCTACGAGCAGTACTTC
J gene: TRBJ2-2; D gene: .; clone size: .; V gene: TRBV4-3; CDR3 protein: CASSQMSNTGELFF; CDR3 DNA: TGCGCCAGCAGCCAAATGAGTAACACCGGGGAGCTGTTTTTT
J gene: TRBJ2-3; D gene: .; clone size: .; V gene: TRBV2; CDR3 protein: CASSEQADTQYF; CDR3 DNA: TGTGCCAGCAGTGAACAGGCAGATACGCAGTATTTT
J gene: TRBJ1-5; D gene: .; clone size: .; V gene: TRBV27; CDR3 protein: CASSLSQGSQPQHF; CDR3 DNA: TGTGCCAGCAGTTTATCCCAGGGTTCGCAGCCCCAGCATTTT
J gene: TRBJ2-7; D gene: .; clone size: .; V gene: TRBV25-1; CDR3 protein: CASSSTGRTYEQYF; CDR3 DNA: TGTGCCAGCAGTTCGACTGGCCGGACCTACGAGCAGTACTTC
J gene: TRBJ2-7; D gene: .; clone size: .; V gene: TRBV3-1/TRBV3-2; CDR3 protein: CASSQERGGYEQYF; CDR3 DNA: TGTGCCAGCAGCCAAGAAAGGGGAGGCTACGAGCAGTACTTC
J gene: TRBJ1-1; D gene: TRBD1; clone size: once; V gene: TRBV5-1; CDR3 protein: CASGQGGNTEAFF; CDR3 DNA: TGCGCCAGCGGACAGGGGGGGAACACTGAAGCTTTCTTT
J gene: TRBJ2-3; D gene: .; clone size: .; V gene: TRBV19; CDR3 protein: CASRRVQGRDTQYF; CDR3 DNA: TGTGCCAGTAGAAGGGTACAGGGCCGAGATACGCAGTATTTT
J gene: TRBJ2-2; D gene: .; clone size: .; V gene: TRBV11-1; CDR3 protein: CASSYSTGELFF; CDR3 DNA: TGTGCCAGCAGCTACTCCACCGGGGAGCTGTTTTTT
J gene: TRBJ2-4; D gene: TRBD2; clone size: .; V gene: TRBV3-1/TRBV3-2; CDR3 protein: CASSPRLAGTFLPAQYF; CDR3 DNA: TGTGCCAGCAGCCCCCGACTAGCGGGGACCTTTCTACCCGCTCAGTACTTC
J gene: TRBJ1-1; D gene: .; clone size: .; V gene: TRBV6-5; CDR3 protein: CASSYSLDRGAFF; CDR3 DNA: TGTGCCAGCAGTTACTCCCTAGATAGGGGAGCTTTCTTT
J gene: TRBJ2-7; D gene: TRBD2; clone size: .; V gene: TRBV6-1; CDR3 protein: CASSRGDSYEQYF; CDR3 DNA: TGTGCCAGCAGCCGGGGGGACTCCTACGAGCAGTACTTC
J gene: TRBJ2-3; D gene: TRBD2; clone size: once; V gene: TRBV24-1; CDR3 protein: CATSDGAASGSSDTQYF; CDR3 DNA: TGTGCCACCAGTGATGGGGCGGCTAGCGGGAGTTCAGATACGCAGTATTTT
J gene: TRBJ1-6; D gene: .; clone size: .; V gene: TRBV5-5; CDR3 protein: CASSLGVDRRDSPLHF; CDR3 DNA: TGTGCCAGCAGCTTGGGGGTCGACAGACGAGATTCACCCCTCCACTTT
J gene: TRBJ1-6; D gene: .; clone size: few; V gene: TRBV30; CDR3 protein: CAWSVLGRGANSPLHF; CDR3 DNA: TGTGCCTGGAGTGTACTCGGAAGGGGTGCGAATTCACCCCTCCACTTT
J gene: TRBJ1-2; D gene: .; clone size: .; V gene: TRBV3-1/TRBV3-2; CDR3 protein: CASSQDSDTSF; CDR3 DNA: TGTGCCAGCAGCCAAGATAGCGACACTTCCTTC
J gene: TRBJ2-7; D gene: TRBD1; clone size: once; V gene: TRBV6-5; CDR3 protein: CASIPGQGYEQYF; CDR3 DNA: TGTGCCAGCATTCCGGGACAGGGGTACGAGCAGTACTTC
J gene: TRBJ2-7; D gene: .; clone size: .; V gene: TRBV11-2; CDR3 protein: CASSLERAGEQYF; CDR3 DNA: TGTGCCAGCAGCTTAGAACGGGCGGGTGAGCAGTACTTC
J gene: TRBJ2-3; D gene: .; clone size: .; V gene: TRBV4-1; CDR3 protein: CASSQVNTNTQYF; CDR3 DNA: TGCGCCAGCAGCCAAGTGAATACTAATACGCAGTATTTT
J gene: TRBJ1-3; D gene: TRBD1; clone size: .; V gene: TRBV6-1; CDR3 protein: CASSESMLTGVSGNTIYF; CDR3 DNA: TGTGCCAGCAGTGAATCCATGCTGACAGGGGTCTCTGGAAACACCATATATTTT
J gene: TRBJ2-5; D gene: .; clone size: .; V gene: TRBV7-9; CDR3 protein: CASSLALDISQETQYF; CDR3 DNA: TGTGCCAGCAGCTTAGCCCTTGACATCTCCCAAGAGACCCAGTACTTC
J gene: TRBJ1-2; D gene: TRBD1; clone size: .; V gene: TRBV12-3/TRBV12-4; CDR3 protein: CASSLGQAYGYTF; CDR3 DNA: TGTGCCAGCAGTCTGGGACAGGCCTATGGCTACACCTTC